This T cell receptor beta chain appears in the sequencing data of a study of T cell responses to AZD1222 COVID-19 vaccine. Study-wide context: Second-dose schedules of about 4 or about 12 weeks were combined. Study-wide points: Of spike-specific TCRs, nearly half reportedly target regions left unmutated in variants. The CD4 TCRs associated with vaccination extended across spike and predominated at 160-218 and 743-854. Without day 14 samples, only post-peak T cell repertoires were studied.

Data came from immunoSEQ multiplex PCR; TCRdb stores just in-frame clones and leaves some out. The sample shows 170,000 or so clones, approximately 90% of them seen only once. Concerning this clone itself: Its antigen is not identified.

This CDR3 is 13 amino acids long. CDR1 and CDR2 (germline): GTSNPN, SVGIG (reference sequence). Trimming took 4 bases from V and 4 from J, leaving 13 bases between them. The sequence was obtained from an adult in good health. The rearrangement uses TRBV30 and TRBJ1-2; possibly TRBD1 for D (6 bases). Here the sequenced sample was peripheral blood, taken on day 0 of AZD1222 vaccination. The CDR3 DNA follows: TGTGCCTGGACCAGGGACACCCCCTATGGCTACACCTTC. It specifies CAWTRDTPYGYTF. The entire variable domain, with the rest obtained from reference TRBV30 and TRBJ1-2, is as follows: SQTIHQWPATLVQPVGSPLSLECTVEGTSNPNLYWYRQAAGRGLQLLFYSVGIGQISSEVPQNLSASRPQDRQFILSSKKLLLSDSGFYLCAWTRDTPYGYTFGSGTRLTVV.